Listed here are 21 T cell receptor beta chains from one sample, sequenced in a study of regulatory T cells in long-lasting Graves disease. CDR3 regions were amplified by Arm-PCR using iRepertoire HTBI primers to build TCR beta libraries. TCRdb fed the multiplex PCR reads into MiXCR, producing one record per CDR3 protein. The table includes hundreds of thousands of distinct CDR3 sequences, under 25% detected once. Time point: persistent/refractory GD, antithyroid drugs over 5 years with positive TRAb. Following extraction of RNA from PBMCs, that RNA was used to make the TCR library. The source was peripheral blood mononuclear cells (PBMCs), collected when the disease was refractory, from a patient treated with antithyroid drugs. The source is a female donor with Graves disease.

This clonotype was observed at least ten times. The gene calls are TRBV7-3 and TRBJ2-2, with 9 nucleotides matching TRBD1. The CDR3 is 15 amino acids. CDR1 is SGHTA, CDR2 FQGTGA, per germline. After removal of 2 bases from V and 4 bases from J, the junction contained 2 bases not matched to a gene. For the CDR3, the DNA is TGTGCCAGCAGCTTAGGACAGGGGCTCACCGGGGAGCTGTTTTTT. Translation gives CASSLGQGLTGELFF.

This clonotype was observed a few times. The chain carries TRBV19 and TRBJ1-5; D is unclear. The length of the CDR3 is 12 residues. V was trimmed by 5 bases and J by 7 bases, leaving 9 bases between them. Germline V gene data show CDR1 as LNHDA and CDR2 as SQIVND (reference sequence). The CDR3 bases are TGTGCCAGTAGTGTGGTTAACCAGCCCCAGCATTTT. Amino acid sequence: CASSVVNQPQHF.

This chain joins TRBV12-3 or TRBV12-4 and TRBJ2-5; D is uncertain. Trimming left V 2 bases short and J 0 bases short, with 10 bases between. CDR3 length: 15 amino acids. The CDR3 DNA sequence: TGTGCCAGCAGTTTATACGTAGGGAACCAAGAGACCCAGTACTTC. Its protein product is CASSLYVGNQETQYF.

A remark on this clonotype: An end of the junction differs from the germline gene, which may be a read error. V is TRBV28 and J is TRBJ1-4; D gene uncertain. This CDR3 has 15 residues. The germline V gene has CDR1 MDHEN and CDR2 SYDVKM. DNA for the CDR3: TGTGCCAGCAGTACCCCTCGGCTATTCGATGGAAAACTGTTCTTT. This translates into CASSTPRLFDGKLFF.

This clonotype was counted only a few times. The chain uses TRBV24-1 and TRBJ1-5; TRBD1 is a possible D gene (5 bases). Trimming pared 3 bases from V and 0 bases from J, leaving 5 bases between. Germline CDR1 is KGHDR and CDR2 is SFDVKD. The CDR3 sequence is 14 residues long. CDR3 in amino acids: CATSDDSSNQPQHF. The CDR3, as DNA: TGTGCCACCAGTGATGACAGTAGCAATCAGCCCCAGCATTTT.

This clonotype was recorded many times. The rearrangement joins TRBV20-1 to TRBJ2-5, with D maybe TRBD1 (5 bases). Between the trimmed V and J ends, which lost 6 bases and 2 bases, there was a span of 7 bases. Germline V gene data show CDR1 as DFQATT and CDR2 as SNEGSKA (reference sequence). The length of the CDR3 is 11 residues. This chain's CDR3 is CSARQQETQYF. The CDR3 DNA reads as TGCAGTGCCCGACAGCAAGAGACCCAGTACTTC.

The chain couples TRBV27 to TRBJ1-5, with a weak D call TRBD1 (5 bases). The V gene lost 0 bases and the J gene lost 0 bases, with 12 bases spanning the gap. This CDR3 has 17 residues. From germline, CDR1 is MNHEY and CDR2 SMNVEV (reference sequence). This CDR3 is CASSLSGGFYSNQPQHF. The CDR3 coding sequence is TGTGCCAGCAGTTTATCGGGGGGGTTTTATAGCAATCAGCCCCAGCATTTT.

The chain has TRBV20-1 and TRBJ2-2; 9 nucleotides match TRBD2. Germline CDR1 DFQATT, CDR2 SNEGSKA (reference sequence). With 7 bases clipped from V and 4 bases from J, the junction kept 7 bases outside the gene matches. There are 14 residues in the CDR3. CDR3 loop: CSGSGSAGTGELFF. For the CDR3, the DNA is TGCAGTGGTAGCGGGAGTGCGGGCACCGGGGAGCTGTTTTTT.

This clonotype was recorded many times. The rearrangement joins TRBV14 to TRBJ1-1; D remains ambiguous. CDR1 SGHDN and CDR2 FVKESK come from the germline V gene. V was shortened by 1 base and J by 2 bases, with 5 bases between the two germline ends. This CDR3 is 13 amino acids long. The CDR3 is CASSQVRNTEAFF. The CDR3 region has the DNA TGTGCCAGCAGCCAAGTCCGTAACACTGAAGCTTTCTTT.

This clonotype showed up many times. The chain recombines TRBV2 with TRBJ2-5, with D tentatively TRBD2 (5 bases). The CDR3 sequence is 13 residues long. Germline CDR1 reads SNHLY; CDR2 reads FYNNEI. V lost 10 bases to trimming and J lost 5 bases, with 17 bases between them. CDR3 coding DNA: TGTGCCACAAGAGGGAACTTCCAGGAGACCCAGTACTTC. This sequence encodes CATRGNFQETQYF.

On this clonotype: This may arise from a read error, as a much more abundant clone is one base away. The V and J genes are TRBV13 and TRBJ1-2, with 8 bases fitting TRBD1. This CDR3 contains 14 residues. Germline assignment: CDR1 PRHDT and CDR2 FYEKMQ (reference sequence). CDR3 DNA sequence: TGTGCCAGCAGCCACCTGACAGGGGACTATGGCTACGCCTTC. Translated: CASSHLTGDYGYAF. The full variable domain, in which reference TRBV13 and TRBJ1-2 provide the parts outside the CDR3, is AAGVIQSPRHLIKEKRETATLKCYPIPRHDTVYWYQQGPGQDPQFLISFYEKMQSDKGSIPDRFSAQQFSDYHSELNMSSLELGDSALYFCASSHLTGDYGYAFGSGTRLTVV.

This chain uses TRBV29-1 with TRBJ2-1, with TRBD2 matching 11 bases. The V segment lost 7 bases and the J segment 13 bases; nucleotides outside the gene matches: 15. Germline V gene sequence: CDR1 SQVTM, CDR2 ANQGSEA. This CDR3 contains 14 residues. The CDR3 loop is CSALEGTSGRSQFF. The CDR3 bases are TGCAGCGCGTTGGAGGGGACTAGCGGAAGATCACAGTTCTTC.

The rearrangement uses TRBV6-1 and TRBJ1-3; possible D gene TRBD1, 6 bases. CDR1 is MNHNS and CDR2 is SASEGT in the germline V gene. The CDR3 covers 17 residues. Deletions cut 2 bases from V and 0 bases from J, with 14 bases between. The CDR3 spells CASSEPAGAYSGNTIYF. Written as DNA, the CDR3 is TGTGCCAGCAGTGAACCCGCAGGGGCCTACTCTGGAAACACCATATATTTT.

This clonotype was counted between two and nine times. The rearrangement joins TRBV6-4 to TRBJ1-5; D remains ambiguous. The CDR3 loop spans 13 amino acids. Germline V gene data show CDR1 as MRHNA and CDR2 as SNTAGT. Trimming removed 2 bases from V and 6 bases from J, with 8 bases in between. The CDR3: CASSDGVGQPQHF. CDR3 in DNA: TGTGCCAGCAGTGACGGGGTGGGTCAGCCCCAGCATTTT.

The chain couples TRBV6-1 to TRBJ2-7, with 12 bases aligning to TRBD2. The CDR3 contains 17 residues. Germline trimming cut 5 bases from V and 2 bases from J; bases unmatched to any gene: 10. The germline V gene has CDR1 MNHNS and CDR2 SASEGT. CDR3 bases: TGTGCCAGCAGTCCCCGACTAGCGGGAGATCTGACCTACGAGCAGTACTTC. Residues: CASSPRLAGDLTYEQYF.

This clonotype was seen at least ten times. V usage is TRBV20-1 and J usage is TRBJ1-4; D is ambiguous. CDR3 length: 15 residues. V shed 3 bases and J shed 4 bases, with 15 bases lying between them. Per the germline V gene, CDR1 is DFQATT and CDR2 is SNEGSKA (reference sequence). CDR3 DNA sequence: TGCAGTGCTAGCTTCAGTACAGCCCGTAATGAAAAACTGTTTTTT. It encodes CSASFSTARNEKLFF.

A few counts support this clonotype. The chain has TRBV4-2 and TRBJ2-2; D call uncertain. The germline CDR1 and CDR2 sequences are LGHNA and YNFKEQ. This CDR3 region has 17 residues. V lost 1 base and J 0 bases, leaving 12 bases between the germline ends. The CDR3 bases are TGTGCCAGCAGCCAAGTGGTTTATACAACGAACACCGGGGAGCTGTTTTTT. Its protein product is CASSQVVYTTNTGELFF.

This clonotype was seen ten or more times. This sequence joins TRBV12-3 or TRBV12-4 and TRBJ2-5; TRBD1 or TRBD2 may be the D gene (5 bases each). Deletions cut 1 base from V and 5 bases from J, with 11 bases between. CDR3 length equals 14 residues. CDR3 DNA sequence: TGTGCCAGCAGTTTAGTGGGGACCTTTGAGACCCAGTACTTC. It codes for CASSLVGTFETQYF.

The rearrangement links TRBV7-9 to TRBJ2-7, with a tentative D call TRBD1 (6 bases). Germline V gene lookup returns CDR1 SEHNR and CDR2 FQNEAQ (reference sequence). V was trimmed by 5 bases and J by 2 bases, leaving 13 bases between them. This CDR3 contains 14 residues. The DNA of the CDR3 is TGTGCCAGCAGCAGGACAGAGAAGACCTACGAGCAGTACTTC. This encodes CASSRTEKTYEQYF.

As to this clonotype: A much larger clone differs from this one at a single base, so this may be a read error. CDR3 nucleotide sequence: TGCGCCCGCAGTGACCTAGGATTGGGTCGCGAGCAGTACTTC. Its translation is CARSDLGLGREQYF. The chain recombines TRBV6-2 or TRBV6-3 with TRBJ2-7; D gene unclear. This CDR3 contains 14 residues. Germline V gives CDR1 MNHEY, CDR2 SVGEGT.

This clonotype was counted ten times or more. This sequence joins TRBV5-1 and TRBJ1-2; 9 bases align to TRBD1. V lost 3 bases to trimming and J lost 8 bases; unmatched junction nucleotides: 11. This CDR3 comprises 15 residues. Germline values: CDR1 SGHRS, CDR2 YFSETQ. For the CDR3, the DNA is TGCGCCAGCAGCTCGGGACAGGGAAGAGATCGGGGCTACACCTTC. Translating gives CASSSGQGRDRGYTF. The variable domain in full, completed from reference TRBV5-1 and TRBJ1-2, reads KAGVTQTPRYLIKTRGQQVTLSCSPISGHRSVSWYQQTPGQGLQFLFEYFSETQRNKGNFPGRFSGRQFSNSRSEMNVSTLELGDSALYLCASSSGQGRDRGYTFGSGTRLTVV.